The clone carrying this T cell receptor beta chain was seen a handful of times. The antigen is not known. This CDR3 comprises 16 residues. Trimming pared 6 bases from V and 4 bases from J, leaving 21 bases between. Germline V gene sequence: CDR1 MNHEY, CDR2 SMNVEV (reference sequence). This specimen comes from a study of naive and memory T cell subsets. Stated treatment: skin biopsy from PPD injection site in Mantoux-positive individual. TCR cDNA received a 3' ligated oligonucleotide that carried a UMI. General study results and limits: Far more TCRs reportedly came from tuberculin skin test site biopsies.

The SP2 primer and nested alpha and beta constant region primers amplified ligated cDNA in four rounds. Blood and skin TCR RNA was reverse transcribed with alpha and beta constant primers. One entry per CDR3 protein, called by TCRdb with MiXCR from the UMI-ligation and nested PCR reads. The sample gives about 24,000 distinct CDR3 sequences, about 6.1% of which show up once; about 6% is in the top ten. This sample comprised skin, obtained from a tuberculin skin test site. The gene calls are TRBV27 and TRBJ1-2, with D maybe TRBD1 (5 bases). The receptor comes from an adult in good health. CDR3 residues: CASSPTWGGPSYGYTF. CDR3 in DNA: TGTGCCAGCAGCCCCACCTGGGGGGGACCGAGCTATGGCTACACCTTC.